This TCR beta chain appears in the sequencing data of a study of blood T cell repertoires in COVID-19. As for the study in general: Samples of COVID-19 (acute and convalescent) were obtained from the United States, Italy and Spain. PBMCs, B-cell-depleted T cells, or T cells provided the cDNA or gDNA that made up the material.

The CDR3 covers 16 residues. Per the germline V gene, CDR1 is LGHDT and CDR2 is YNNKEL (reference sequence). Trimming removed 0 bases from V and 0 bases from J; junction bases left unmatched: 4. Per the original data handling: Amplification of reference gene primers was used by the study to estimate nucleated cell counts. Libraries were prepared by immunoSEQ multiplex PCR; TCRdb keeps only in-frame clonotypes and omits some of them. From that table come the V and J calls and clone size; the DNA was used to work out D and trimming. The sample lists under 250,000 clones, approximately 82% occurring once.

This clonotype was sampled from a woman aged 40 to 49 with acute or convalescent COVID-19. This sequence joins TRBV3-1 (or the pseudogene TRBV3-2) and TRBJ2-7, with TRBD2 matching over 8 bases. Material for sequencing was peripheral blood. As DNA, the CDR3 is TGTGCCAGCAGCCAAGATTGGGGACTAGTCTCCTACGAGCAGTACTTC. Translating gives CASSQDWGLVSYEQYF.